Shown below are 24 T cell receptor beta chains from a single sample sequenced in a study of human T cells and chemical hapten exposure. TCRdb redid the calling of the RACE reads with MiXCR, one entry per CDR3 protein. In the table there are tens of thousands of distinct CDR3 sequences, roughly 12% of which are singletons. Time point given: patch test 3, about 24 weeks after DPC sensitization. The treatment was: therapeutic diphenylcyclopropenone sensitization with weekly scalp DPC. The sample here was whole blood, taken in connection with sensitization to the hapten diphenylcyclopropenone (DPC). These receptors originate from a man aged 30 to 45 with alopecia areata. Some clones in this sample may be carry-over from other donors' samples.

In this sample, this clonotype turned up many times. The chain has TRBV3-1 and TRBJ2-7, with 9 positions matching TRBD2. The CDR3 has 16 residues. Trimming removed 4 bases from V and 3 bases from J; junction bases left unmatched: 10. Germline CDR1 and CDR2: LGHDT and YNNKEL (reference sequence). The CDR3 DNA reads as TGTGCCAGCAGCCGAGGTGCCGGGACTAGCAGCTACGAGCAGTACTTC. Its protein is CASSRGAGTSSYEQYF.

This clonotype was found a few times. This chain links TRBV5-5 with TRBJ1-1; D is perhaps TRBD1 (5 bases). This CDR3 comprises 16 residues. Germline V gives CDR1 SGHKS, CDR2 YYEKEE (reference sequence). The ends were cut back, 0 bases at V and 4 bases at J, with 16 bases in the middle. CDR3 sequence (DNA): TGTGCCAGCAGCTTGGTAATGCAGGGAGGAGGCACTGAAGCTTTCTTT. This codes for CASSLVMQGGGTEAFF.

The sample holds many counts of this clonotype. The gene calls are TRBV7-8 and TRBJ2-1, with 11 bases matching TRBD2. The CDR3 totals 15 residues. Germline CDR1 SGHVS, CDR2 FQNEAQ. The junction had 6 bases not matched to a gene; V was cut back by 3 bases and J by 8 bases. CDR3 sequence: CASSFLAGGPDEQFF. The CDR3 DNA reads as TGTGCCAGCAGCTTCTTAGCGGGGGGGCCTGATGAGCAGTTCTTC. The whole variable domain, filled in from reference TRBV7-8 and TRBJ2-1, reads GAGVSQSPRYKVAKRGQDVALRCDPISGHVSLFWYQQALGQGPEFLTYFQNEAQLDKSGLPSDRFFAERPEGSVSTLKIQRTQQEDSAVYLCASSFLAGGPDEQFFGPGTRLTVL.

This clonotype has more than one count but fewer than ten. CDR3 sequence reads: CASSTQGETQYF. Written as DNA, the CDR3 is TGTGCCAGCTCGACCCAGGGCGAGACCCAGTACTTC. The chain combines TRBV7-6 with TRBJ2-5, with D possibly TRBD1 on 5 matching bases. There are 12 residues in the CDR3. Germline loops: CDR1 SGHVS, CDR2 FNYEAQ. V lost 8 bases, J lost 5 bases, and 12 bases lay in between. The full variable domain, with the rest looked up from reference TRBV7-6 and TRBJ2-5, is GAGVSQSPRYKVTKRGQDVALRCDPISGHVSLYWYRQALGQGPEFLTYFNYEAQQDKSGLPNDRFSAERPEGSISTLTIQRTEQRDSAMYRCASSTQGETQYFGPGTRLLVL.

This CDR3 reads CSASRVLGSDSPLHF. As DNA, the CDR3 is TGCAGTGCTTCCCGGGTCCTAGGGTCGGATTCACCCCTCCACTTT. The chain combines TRBV20-1 with TRBJ1-6; no clear D. Germline CDR1 reads DFQATT; CDR2 reads SNEGSKA (reference sequence). The CDR3 contains 15 residues. Trimming took 5 bases from V and 8 from J, leaving 19 bases between them.

In this sample, this clonotype turned up a few times. V is TRBV24-1 and J is TRBJ2-7; D possibly corresponds to TRBD2 (6 bases). The V gene's germline CDR1 is KGHDR and CDR2 SFDVKD. V lost 8 bases and J lost 3, with 22 bases in between. The CDR3 is made up of 16 amino acids. CDR3 region: CATTPGVPLVVYEQYF. In DNA, the CDR3 is TGTGCCACCACCCCGGGGGTTCCCCTTGTGGTCTACGAGCAGTACTTC.

This clonotype was recorded a few times. The gene calls are TRBV6-2 or TRBV6-3 and TRBJ2-7; 8 nucleotides match TRBD1. Looked up from germline, CDR1 is MNHEY and CDR2 is SVGEGT. After removal of 0 bases from V and 2 bases from J, the junction contained 3 bases not matched to a gene. The length of the CDR3 is 15 residues. The CDR3 DNA reads TGTGCCAGCAGTTACTCGTCACAGGGGGCCTACGAGCAGTACTTC. This translates into CASSYSSQGAYEQYF.

This clonotype was counted many times. The J gene is TRBJ1-1, the V gene TRBV7-9; possible D gene TRBD1, 6 bases. The CDR3 has 14 residues. Germline V gene sequence: CDR1 SEHNR, CDR2 FQNEAQ (reference sequence). V gave up 2 bases and J gave up 3 bases, with 10 bases separating them. The CDR3 sequence is CASSLPQGDTEAFF. CDR3 sequence (DNA): TGTGCCAGCAGCTTACCACAGGGAGACACTGAAGCTTTCTTT.

A few counts support this clonotype. V usage is TRBV3-1 and J usage is TRBJ1-1; D call uncertain. The germline gives CDR1 LGHDT, CDR2 YNNKEL (reference sequence). The CDR3 length is 13 residues. With 5 bases removed from V and 4 bases from J, the gap between germline ends came to 11 bases. The CDR3 reads CASSTRRFTEAFF. As DNA, the CDR3 is TGTGCCAGCAGCACCCGACGGTTCACTGAAGCTTTCTTT. Complete variable domain (other parts from reference TRBV3-1 and TRBJ1-1): DTAVSQTPKYLVTQMGNDKSIKCEQNLGHDTMYWYKQDSKKFLKIMFSYNNKELIINETVPNRFSPKSPDKAHLNLHINSLELGDSAVYFCASSTRRFTEAFFGQGTRLTVV.

The V gene is TRBV7-9, the J gene TRBJ2-7, with TRBD1 identical over 8 bases. The germline CDR1 and CDR2 sequences are SEHNR and FQNEAQ (reference sequence). The CDR3 is 12 residues long. The V gene end was trimmed by 3 bases and the J gene end by 6 bases; junction bases not matched to a gene: 1. The CDR3 bases are TGTGCCAGCAGCTTCACAGGGGGCGAGCAGTACTTC. It translates to CASSFTGGEQYF.

This clonotype occurred once. The chain couples TRBV7-2 to TRBJ1-1, with 8 bases identical to TRBD1. Germline V gives CDR1 SGHTA, CDR2 FQGNSA. The CDR3 extends over 14 amino acids. The J segment lost 11 bases and the V segment lost 5 bases, leaving 13 bases of the junction unmatched. Written as DNA, the CDR3 is TGTGCCAGCAGCCCCGTGGACAGGGCTTCCTTGGCTTTCTTT. Amino acid sequence: CASSPVDRASLAFF.

This clonotype was detected a few times. The rearrangement joins TRBV12-3 or TRBV12-4 to TRBJ1-1, with D perhaps matching TRBD1 (6 bases). This CDR3 is built from 13 residues. V was pared by 9 bases and J by 3 bases, with 14 bases between. In nucleotides, the CDR3 is TGTGCCAGTTCGACGGGGGGCTACACTGAAGCTTTCTTT. Its translation: CASSTGGYTEAFF.

This sequence joins TRBV20-1 and TRBJ1-2; 9 nucleotides line up with TRBD1. Germline CDR1 is DFQATT and CDR2 is SNEGSKA (reference sequence). The CDR3 runs to 15 residues. The junction had 13 bases not matched to a gene; V was cut back by 5 bases and J by 6 bases. The CDR3 protein is CSAGLDRGQIHGYTF. CDR3 nucleotide sequence: TGCAGTGCTGGCTTGGACAGGGGACAAATCCATGGCTACACCTTC.

This clonotype was counted many times. This chain uses TRBV4-3 with TRBJ2-1; possible D gene TRBD2, 6 bases. The V and J ends lost 4 bases and 0 bases respectively, with 13 bases between them. CDR1 is LGHNA and CDR2 is YSLEER in the germline V gene. The CDR3 contains 16 residues. The CDR3, as DNA: TGCGCCAGCAGCCTCCTGCGGGGCAGCTCCTACAATGAGCAGTTCTTC. It specifies CASSLLRGSSYNEQFF.

This clonotype was picked up many times. This chain connects TRBV7-2 to TRBJ1-4; the D gene is possibly TRBD1 (5 bases). The germline V gene encodes CDR1 SGHTA and CDR2 FQGNSA. V was pared by 5 bases and J by 8 bases, with 18 bases between. This CDR3 comprises 15 residues. The CDR3 loop is CASSLLGEAEEKLFF. In DNA form, the CDR3 reads TGTGCCAGCAGCCTCCTAGGGGAAGCCGAGGAAAAACTGTTTTTT.

V usage is TRBV7-9 and J usage is TRBJ1-5; possible D gene TRBD1, 5 bases. Germline CDR1 reads SEHNR; CDR2 reads FQNEAQ (reference sequence). CDR3 length: 16 residues. V was trimmed by 4 bases and J by 1 base, leaving 14 bases between them. The CDR3 reads CASSSGTWGSNQPQHF. CDR3 DNA sequence: TGTGCCAGCAGCTCAGGGACGTGGGGGAGCAATCAGCCCCAGCATTTT.

The V call is TRBV7-2, the J call TRBJ1-2; D ambiguous. With 3 bases removed from V and 2 bases from J, the gap between germline ends came to 7 bases. The CDR3 loop spans 13 amino acids. CDR1 is SGHTA and CDR2 is FQGNSA in the germline V gene. CDR3 in DNA: TGTGCCAGCAGCTTGAGCCAGAACTATGGCTACACCTTC. This sequence encodes CASSLSQNYGYTF.

This clonotype was recorded many times. V is TRBV15 and J is TRBJ1-1, with D tentatively TRBD1 (6 bases). The CDR3 is made up of 15 amino acids. The V and J ends lost 1 base and 1 base respectively, with 10 bases between them. CDR1 is LNHNV, CDR2 YYDKDF, per germline (reference sequence). The CDR3 loop is CATSRGQQGNTEAFF. The CDR3 DNA follows: TGTGCCACCAGCAGAGGACAACAGGGGAACACTGAAGCTTTCTTT.

This clonotype has just a few counts. The rearrangement joins TRBV29-1 to TRBJ2-7; 10 positions match TRBD1. V lost 4 bases to trimming and J lost 6 bases; unmatched junction nucleotides: 9. The germline V gene has CDR1 SQVTM and CDR2 ANQGSEA. This CDR3 contains 14 residues. DNA for the CDR3: TGCAGCGTTGTGCCGCCGGGACAGGGGAGCGAGCAGTACTTC. It translates to CSVVPPGQGSEQYF.

The sample holds many counts of this clonotype. The chain has TRBV7-2 and TRBJ1-2; perhaps TRBD1 as D (5 bases). V was trimmed by 2 bases and J by 7 bases, leaving 11 bases between them. CDR1 and CDR2 from the germline V gene are SGHTA and FQGNSA. The CDR3 sequence is 13 residues long. CDR3 sequence reads: CASSLQGRSGYTF. CDR3 in DNA: TGTGCCAGCAGCTTACAGGGTAGGAGTGGCTACACCTTC. The full variable domain, with the rest looked up from reference TRBV7-2 and TRBJ1-2, is GAGVSQSPSNKVTEKGKDVELRCDPISGHTALYWYRQSLGQGLEFLIYFQGNSAPDKSGLPSDRFSAERTGGSVSTLTIQRTQQEDSAVYLCASSLQGRSGYTFGSGTRLTVV.

This clonotype was seen at least ten times. The J gene is TRBJ2-7, the V gene TRBV20-1; TRBD2 agrees at 8 bases. Germline V lookup: CDR1 DFQATT, CDR2 SNEGSKA (reference sequence). J lost 1 base, V lost 5 bases, and 4 bases had no gene match. The CDR3 consists of 13 residues. The CDR3, as DNA: TGCAGTGCTTTAGCGGGGTCTTCCTACGAGCAGTACTTC. Its translation is CSALAGSSYEQYF.

This clonotype has at least ten counts. V is TRBV20-1 and J is TRBJ2-7, with D hard to call. The V gene lost 0 bases and the J gene lost 2 bases, with 14 bases spanning the gap. The CDR3 length is 15 residues. Germline lookup yields CDR1 DFQATT and CDR2 SNEGSKA (reference sequence). The CDR3 DNA reads TGCAGTGCTAGAGATTGGGAAACAGCAGCCTACGAGCAGTACTTC. This sequence encodes CSARDWETAAYEQYF.

The V and J genes are TRBV12-3 or TRBV12-4 and TRBJ1-2; 8 bases map to TRBD1. The CDR3 spans 15 residues. J lost 4 bases, V lost 6 bases, and 10 bases had no gene match. CDR3 residues: CASSLRQGYGYGYTF. CDR3 DNA sequence: TGTGCCAGCAGCCTCAGACAGGGGTACGGCTATGGCTACACCTTC.

V usage is TRBV25-1 and J usage is TRBJ1-2; TRBD1 is a possible D gene (5 bases). Trimming stripped 8 bases from V and 8 bases from J, with 12 bases between. The CDR3 sequence is 11 residues long. Looked up from germline, CDR1 is MGHDK and CDR2 is SYGVNS. As DNA, the CDR3 is TGTGCCAGCCGGGGGGTTGGCGGCTACACCTTC. Translation gives CASRGVGGYTF.